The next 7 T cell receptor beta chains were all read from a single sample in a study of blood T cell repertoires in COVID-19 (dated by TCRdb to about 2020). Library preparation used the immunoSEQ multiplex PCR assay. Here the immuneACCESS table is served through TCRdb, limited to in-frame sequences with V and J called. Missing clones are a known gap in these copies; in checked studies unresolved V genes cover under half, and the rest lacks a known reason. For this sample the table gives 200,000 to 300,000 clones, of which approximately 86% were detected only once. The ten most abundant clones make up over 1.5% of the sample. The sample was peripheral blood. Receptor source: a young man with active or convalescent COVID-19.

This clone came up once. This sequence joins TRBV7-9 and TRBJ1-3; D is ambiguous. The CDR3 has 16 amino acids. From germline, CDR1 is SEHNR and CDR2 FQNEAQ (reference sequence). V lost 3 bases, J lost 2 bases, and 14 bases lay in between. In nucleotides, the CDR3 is TGTGCCAGCAGCTTTGATGAGATGGTGACTGGAAACACCATATATTTT. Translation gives CASSFDEMVTGNTIYF.

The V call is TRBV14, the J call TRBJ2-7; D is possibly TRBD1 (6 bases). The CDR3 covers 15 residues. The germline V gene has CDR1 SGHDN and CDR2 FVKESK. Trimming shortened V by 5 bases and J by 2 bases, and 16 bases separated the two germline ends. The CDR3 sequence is CASSSHGTPPYEQYF. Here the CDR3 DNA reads TGTGCCAGCAGCTCTCATGGGACACCACCCTACGAGCAGTACTTC.

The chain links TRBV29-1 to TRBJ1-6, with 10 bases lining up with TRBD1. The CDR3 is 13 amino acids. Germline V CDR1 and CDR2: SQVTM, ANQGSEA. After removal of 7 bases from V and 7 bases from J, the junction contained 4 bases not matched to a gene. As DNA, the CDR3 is TGCAGCGGACGGACAGGGGGAAATTCACCCCTCCACTTT. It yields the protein CSGRTGGNSPLHF.

CDR3: CASLRTGPLKGDGYTF. CDR3 in DNA: TGTGCCAGTTTGAGGACAGGGCCACTCAAAGGGGATGGCTACACCTTC. This rearrangement joins TRBV19 to TRBJ1-2; TRBD1 aligns across 8 bases. The V and J ends lost 8 bases and 6 bases, in that order; junction bases with no gene match: 17. Germline V CDR1 and CDR2: LNHDA, SQIVND (reference sequence). This CDR3 comprises 16 residues.

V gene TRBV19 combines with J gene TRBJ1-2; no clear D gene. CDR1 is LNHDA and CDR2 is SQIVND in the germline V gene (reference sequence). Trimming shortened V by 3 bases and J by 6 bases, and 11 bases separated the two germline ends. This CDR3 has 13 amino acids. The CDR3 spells CASSIQRGNGYTF. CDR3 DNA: TGTGCCAGTAGTATCCAGCGGGGAAATGGCTACACCTTC.

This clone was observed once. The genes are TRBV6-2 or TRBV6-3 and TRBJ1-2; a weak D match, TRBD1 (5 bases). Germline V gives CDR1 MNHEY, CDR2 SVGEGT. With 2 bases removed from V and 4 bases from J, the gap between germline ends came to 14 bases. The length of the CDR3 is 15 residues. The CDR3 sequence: CASSYQRRGSYGYTF. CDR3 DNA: TGTGCCAGCAGTTACCAGCGTCGGGGGTCCTATGGCTACACCTTC.

The CDR3 nucleotides read TGTGCCAGCAGCTTACTGGCGGGGGACCGGAACGAGCAGTACTTC. It yields the protein CASSLLAGDRNEQYF. The rearrangement joins TRBV7-2 to TRBJ2-7, with 7 bases aligning to TRBD2. The junction had 9 bases not matched to a gene; V was cut back by 2 bases and J by 5 bases. CDR1 is SGHTA and CDR2 is FQGNSA in the germline V gene. The CDR3 covers 15 residues.